These T cell receptor beta chains were read from a single sample in a study of breast tumors, draining lymph nodes, adjacent tissues. TCRdb redid the calling of the multiplex PCR reads with MiXCR, one entry per CDR3 protein. The sample records tens of thousands of distinct CDR3 sequences, roughly 28% being singletons. Sequencing was performed on axillary lymph node tissue. These TCRs come from a female donor with breast cancer. Some clones in this sample may be carry-over from other donors' samples. The CDR3 runs from the conserved cysteine through the conserved F or W. A D gene is named only where the DNA matches it firmly. Expanded clones get a size class; other rows say once, few or many, or leave the size out.

j_gene | d_gene | v_gene | abundance | CDR3nt | CDR3aa
TRBJ2-3 | TRBD1 | TRBV9 | many | TGTGCCAGCAGCGACCGGGACAGAATCCCGGATACGCAGTATTTT | CASSDRDRIPDTQYF
TRBJ1-5 | TRBD1 | TRBV24-1 | NA | TGTGCCACCAGTGACCCGGGGACAGGCCGCAATCAGCCCCAGCATTTT | CATSDPGTGRNQPQHF
TRBJ2-4 | NA | TRBV20-1 | few | TGCAGTGCTAACCTGCTGAACATTCAGTCCTTC | CSANLLNIQSF
TRBJ2-2 | NA | TRBV12-3/TRBV12-4 | many | TGTGCCAGCAGTTCAGGGGGGAGAGGTTACACCGGGGAGCTGTTTTTT | CASSSGGRGYTGELFF
TRBJ2-7 | NA | TRBV30 | many | TGTGCCTGGAGTGACGAGGACGAGCAGTACTTC | CAWSDEDEQYF
TRBJ2-7 | TRBD1 | TRBV10-3 | NA | TGTGCCATCAGTGAGTCGGGACAGAACTTCTACGAGCAGTACTTC | CAISESGQNFYEQYF
TRBJ1-1 | NA | TRBV7-9 | NA | TGTGCCAGCAGCCCGTCCGCCCAATTTAAGACTGAAGCTTTCTTT | CASSPSAQFKTEAFF
TRBJ2-1 | TRBD1 | TRBV29-1 | NA | TGCAGCGGGGACAGGGTCGACAATGAGCAGTTCTTC | CSGDRVDNEQFF
TRBJ1-1 | NA | TRBV20-1 | NA | TGCAGTGCTTGCTGTCTGAACACTGAAGCTTTCTTT | CSACCLNTEAFF
TRBJ2-3 | NA | TRBV7-2 | many | TGTGCCAGCAGCTCGACCATCACTGTAAACGGAGATACGCAGTATTTT | CASSSTITVNGDTQYF
TRBJ2-1 | TRBD2 | TRBV5-5 | many | TGTGCCAGCAGCTCGTACCCAACTAGCGGGAGCATCAATGAGCAGTTCTTC | CASSSYPTSGSINEQFF
TRBJ2-1 | NA | TRBV19 | many | TGTGCCAGTAGTGGCTGGGACAATGAGCAGTTCTTC | CASSGWDNEQFF
TRBJ2-7 | NA | TRBV10-2 | NA | TGCGCCAGCACGGCGGAATCCTACGAGCAGTACTTC | CASTAESYEQYF
TRBJ2-7 | NA | TRBV6-6 | many | TGTGCCAGCAGTAAGACAGACCCCTACGAGCAGTACTTC | CASSKTDPYEQYF
TRBJ2-5 | TRBD2 | TRBV6-1 | few | TGTGCCAGCAGCCCCGGGGGGGGGCGAGAGACCCAGTACTTC | CASSPGGGRETQYF
TRBJ2-2 | NA | TRBV19 | few | TGTGCCAGTACCCTCAGGACAGAACGGGGGGAGCTGTTTTTT | CASTLRTERGELFF
TRBJ2-7 | NA | TRBV7-9 | many | TGTGCCAGCAGCTACTACCACCGAGGCGCGAAATCCTACGAGCAGTACTTC | CASSYYHRGAKSYEQYF
TRBJ2-1 | NA | TRBV7-2 | many | TGTGCCAGCAGCTACGTAACGACGGGTGAGCAGTTCTTC | CASSYVTTGEQFF
TRBJ2-7 | TRBD1 | TRBV6-2/TRBV6-3 | many | TGTGCCAGCAGTTACGGGGGAACAGGGGCCCGTCCGAACGAGCAGTACTTC | CASSYGGTGARPNEQYF
TRBJ1-6 | NA | TRBV5-4 | NA | TGTGCCAGCAGCCAAGATAGGGCCTCACCCCTCCACTTT | CASSQDRASPLHF
TRBJ2-3 | TRBD1 | TRBV30 | many | TGTGCCTACAGGGGGCGGGAGCAGTATTTT | CAYRGREQYF
TRBJ1-6 | NA | TRBV24-1 | NA | NA | CATQGTSSYNEQFFGPGTGSPLHF